The rows below give T cell receptor beta chains drawn from one sample of a study of cytomegalovirus exposure and HLA in healthy donors. The method was immunoSEQ multiplex PCR; TCRdb's version includes in-frame clones alone and lacks a portion of them. The table includes 85,000 to 130,000 clones, approximately 85% detected once. The sequenced sample was PBMCs. The receptors were sampled from a man between 45 and 60 years old in good health and CMV-seronegative. The CDR3 runs from the conserved cysteine through the conserved F or W. Clone size, where shown, is once, few, many, or a class for clones that have expanded.

j_call clone_size v_call cdr3_aa
TRBJ2-2 NA TRBV7-6 CASSLGGGWYTGELFF
TRBJ1-3 NA TRBV7-9 CASSLNPRGNEATIYF
TRBJ2-2 NA TRBV7-2 CASSLGGLNTGELFF
TRBJ2-7 once TRBV2 CASKTGQGSYEQYF
TRBJ2-5 NA TRBV7-7 CASSHPGATQYF
TRBJ2-1 few TRBV28 CASFVGVGNEQFF
NA NA TRBV7-2 CASSPLVGLSEQYF
TRBJ2-5 NA TRBV11-2 CASSAFSNGETQYF
TRBJ2-2 once TRBV5-4 CASSLGGQANTGELFF
TRBJ2-1 NA TRBV10-1 CASSESILGQGADEQFF
TRBJ1-4 NA TRBV29-1 CSVEDYGTLKLFF
TRBJ2-5 once TRBV30 CAWSVPVQETQYF
TRBJ2-5 NA TRBV19 CASSIGPQGGETQYF
TRBJ2-1 once TRBV11-2 CASSSLRDRNNEQFF
TRBJ1-1 NA TRBV7-9 CASSWSTTEAFF
TRBJ2-7 NA TRBV7-2 CASSLESGEQYF
TRBJ2-2 NA TRBV5-4 CASSLAGNTGELFF
TRBJ1-2 NA TRBV5-1 CASSWNRDRGRGSGYTF
TRBJ1-5 NA TRBV29-1 CSVGSNGQPQHF
TRBJ1-5 once TRBV19 CASTLGTEVDQPQHF
TRBJ1-5 NA TRBV4-1 CASSQERGFGNQPQHF
TRBJ1-5 NA TRBV6-6 CASSYIGGQDQPQHF
TRBJ1-1 once TRBV5-1 CASSEGGLYTEAFF
TRBJ2-2 NA TRBV11-3 CASSKTGTGELFF